The source of this T cell receptor beta chain is a study of T cells in Graves' hyperthyroidism and ophthalmopathy. Patients with ophthalmopathy all had a Clinical Activity Score of at least 3, a NOSPECS grade of at least 4 and duration under 3 months. Using RNA transcripts as the source, TCR beta CDR3 regions were amplified. TCR CDR3 underwent first-round RT-PCR with the HTBI primer set. MiXCR was run by TCRdb on the multiplex PCR reads, yielding one entry per CDR3 protein. The data show around 500,000 distinct CDR3 sequences, with 22% seen just once and 49% held by the top ten. This clonotype was counted between two and nine times. Trimming shortened V by 6 bases and J by 0 bases, and 18 bases separated the two germline ends. Germline loops: CDR1 MNHNS, CDR2 SASEGT. The CDR3 has 16 amino acids.

This receptor was obtained from a woman in her 70s with Graves' ophthalmopathy. This chain connects TRBV6-1 to TRBJ2-7; possibly TRBD1 for D (6 bases). The sequenced material came from blood. The CDR3 here is CASSRSTGTNSYEQYF. Written as DNA, the CDR3 is TGTGCCAGCAGCCGATCCACCGGGACAAACTCCTACGAGCAGTACTTC.